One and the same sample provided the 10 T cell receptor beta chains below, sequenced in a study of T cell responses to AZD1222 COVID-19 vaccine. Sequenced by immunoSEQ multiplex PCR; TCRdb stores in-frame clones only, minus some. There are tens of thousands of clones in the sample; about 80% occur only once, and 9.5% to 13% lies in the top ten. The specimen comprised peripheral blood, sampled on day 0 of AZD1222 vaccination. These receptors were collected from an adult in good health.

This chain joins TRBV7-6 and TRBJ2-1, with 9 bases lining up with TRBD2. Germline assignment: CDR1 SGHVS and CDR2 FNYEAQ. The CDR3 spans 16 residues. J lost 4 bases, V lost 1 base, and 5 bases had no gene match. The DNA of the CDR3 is TGTGCCAGCAGCTTAGTTTCCAGCGGGGGGTACAATGAGCAGTTCTTC. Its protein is CASSLVSSGGYNEQFF.

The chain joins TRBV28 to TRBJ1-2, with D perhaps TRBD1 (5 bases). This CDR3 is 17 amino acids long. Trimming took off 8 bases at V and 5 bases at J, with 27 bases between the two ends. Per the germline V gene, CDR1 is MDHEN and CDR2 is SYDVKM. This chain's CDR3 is CASFPVPWDPLAYGYTF. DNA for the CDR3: TGTGCCAGCTTCCCCGTCCCATGGGACCCCCTGGCGTATGGCTACACCTTC.

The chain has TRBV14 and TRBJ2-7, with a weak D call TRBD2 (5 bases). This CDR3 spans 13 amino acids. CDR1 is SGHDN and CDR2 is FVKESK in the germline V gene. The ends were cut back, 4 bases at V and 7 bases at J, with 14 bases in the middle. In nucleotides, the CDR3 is TGTGCCAGCAGCCCTTCACGAACGGGGGAGCAGTACTTC. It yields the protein CASSPSRTGEQYF.

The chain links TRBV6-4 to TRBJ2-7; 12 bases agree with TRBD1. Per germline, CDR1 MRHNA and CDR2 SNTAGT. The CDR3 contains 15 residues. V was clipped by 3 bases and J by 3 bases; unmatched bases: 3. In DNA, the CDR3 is TGTGCCAGCAGTGATAGGGACAGGGGGCTCTACGAGCAGTACTTC. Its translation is CASSDRDRGLYEQYF.

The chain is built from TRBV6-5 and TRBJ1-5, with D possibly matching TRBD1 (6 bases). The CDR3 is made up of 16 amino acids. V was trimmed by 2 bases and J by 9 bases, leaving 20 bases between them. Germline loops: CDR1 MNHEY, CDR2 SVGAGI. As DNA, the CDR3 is TGTGCCAGCAGTTACCCCCTCGGGGGCGAACCTGGGCCCCAGCATTTT. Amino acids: CASSYPLGGEPGPQHF.

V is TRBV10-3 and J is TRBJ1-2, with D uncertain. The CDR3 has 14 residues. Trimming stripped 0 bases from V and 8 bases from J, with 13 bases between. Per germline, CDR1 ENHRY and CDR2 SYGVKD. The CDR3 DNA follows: TGTGCCATCAGTGAGTCGGAAGCGGGAAGAGGCTACACCTTC. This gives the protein CAISESEAGRGYTF.

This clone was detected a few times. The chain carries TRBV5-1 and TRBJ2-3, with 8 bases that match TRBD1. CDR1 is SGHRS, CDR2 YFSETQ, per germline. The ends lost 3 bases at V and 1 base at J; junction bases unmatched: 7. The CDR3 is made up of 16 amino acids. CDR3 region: CASSSAPGQGTDTQYF. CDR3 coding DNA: TGCGCCAGCAGCTCGGCGCCGGGACAGGGCACAGATACGCAGTATTTT.

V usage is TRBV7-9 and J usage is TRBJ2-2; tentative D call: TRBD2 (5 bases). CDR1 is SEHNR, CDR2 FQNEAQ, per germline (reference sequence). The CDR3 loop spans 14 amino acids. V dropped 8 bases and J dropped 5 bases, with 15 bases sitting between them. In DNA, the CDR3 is TGTGCCAGCCGGATCACGGGGATGACCGGGGAGCTGTTTTTT. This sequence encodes CASRITGMTGELFF.

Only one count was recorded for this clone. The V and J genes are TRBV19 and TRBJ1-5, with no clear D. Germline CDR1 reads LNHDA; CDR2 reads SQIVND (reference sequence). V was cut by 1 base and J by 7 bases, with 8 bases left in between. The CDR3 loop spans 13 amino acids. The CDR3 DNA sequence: TGTGCCAGTAGTATAGCGGTTGGACAGCCCCAGCATTTT. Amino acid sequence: CASSIAVGQPQHF.

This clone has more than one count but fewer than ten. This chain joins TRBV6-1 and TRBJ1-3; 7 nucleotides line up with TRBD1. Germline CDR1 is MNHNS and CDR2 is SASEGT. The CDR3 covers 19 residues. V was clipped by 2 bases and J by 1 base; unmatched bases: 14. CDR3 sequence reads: CASSERDRKIFDSGNTIYF. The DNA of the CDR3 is TGTGCCAGCAGTGAAAGGGACAGAAAAATTTTCGATTCTGGAAACACCATATATTTT.